A single sample is the source of the 24 T cell receptor beta chains below, sequenced in a study of PD-1 blockade in mismatch repair-deficient tumors. Here immunoSEQ multiplex PCR was the method, and the copy in TCRdb shows in-frame clones only, minus some. The table includes about 16,000 clones, 80% to 85% detected once. Sequencing used PBMCs, obtained before pembrolizumab treatment. These receptors originate from an adult with mismatch repair-deficient cancer.

The chain is built from TRBV13 and TRBJ1-2, with TRBD1 identical over 9 bases. With 5 bases clipped from V and 3 bases from J, the junction kept 13 bases outside the gene matches. The length of the CDR3 is 17 residues. CDR1 is PRHDT and CDR2 is FYEKMQ in the germline V gene (reference sequence). The CDR3 coding sequence is TGTGCCAGCAGCCCCGAAGCCGGGACAGGGAATGACTATGGCTACACCTTC. It codes for CASSPEAGTGNDYGYTF.

This clone occurred a few times. V and J are TRBV14 and TRBJ2-3, with D maybe TRBD2 (5 bases). The CDR3 sequence is 14 residues long. The germline V and J ends were trimmed by 0 bases and 8 bases, with 12 bases remaining between them. Looked up from germline, CDR1 is SGHDN and CDR2 is FVKESK. CDR3 region: CASSQDLGVGTQYF. CDR3 nucleotides: TGTGCCAGCAGCCAAGATCTCGGGGTCGGTACGCAGTATTTT.

The chain uses TRBV4-1 and TRBJ2-7; D unclear. Trimming cost V 0 bases and J 1 base, with 19 bases left between them. The CDR3 has 18 residues. CDR1 is MGHRA, CDR2 YSYEKL, per germline. CDR3 coding DNA: TGCGCCAGCAGCCAAGATCTGTTCGCCAGGAAGACTTCCTACGAGCAGTACTTC. Its protein is CASSQDLFARKTSYEQYF.

This rearrangement joins TRBV7-2 to TRBJ2-5, with 11 bases that match TRBD2. V gave up 0 bases and J gave up 4 bases; unmatched junction bases: 1. This CDR3 has 15 amino acids. The germline CDR1 and CDR2 sequences are SGHTA and FQGNSA. The CDR3, as DNA: TGTGCCAGCAGCTTAGCTGGACTAGCGGGAGAGACCCAGTACTTC. Its translation: CASSLAGLAGETQYF.

This rearrangement joins TRBV28 to TRBJ2-7, with D perhaps TRBD1 or TRBD2 (5 bases each). CDR1 and CDR2 (germline): MDHEN, SYDVKM. The V and J ends lost 5 bases and 3 bases respectively, with 20 bases between them. The CDR3 length is 16 residues. The CDR3 loop is CASSPNTGPLSYEQYF. The CDR3 DNA is TGTGCCAGCAGTCCTAATACGGGACCACTTAGCTACGAGCAGTACTTC.

V and J are TRBV7-9 and TRBJ2-7, with TRBD2 matching 11 bases. J was trimmed by 6 bases and V by 5 bases; bases with no gene match: 3. Germline values: CDR1 SEHNR, CDR2 FQNEAQ (reference sequence). The CDR3 is 13 amino acids. CDR3 loop: CASSTGLAAEQYF. CDR3 nucleotide sequence: TGTGCCAGCAGCACGGGACTAGCGGCCGAGCAGTACTTC.

V and J are TRBV11-2 and TRBJ1-2; D remains ambiguous. CDR3 size: 14 residues. V was shortened by 2 bases and J by 3 bases, with 10 bases between the two germline ends. The germline gives CDR1 SGHAT, CDR2 FQNNGV. The CDR3 DNA reads TGTGCCAGCAGCTTAAAGGGAGGCCACTATGGCTACACCTTC. Encoded protein: CASSLKGGHYGYTF.

This chain links TRBV4-2 with TRBJ2-6, with D hard to call. Trimming removed 3 bases from V and 1 base from J, with 10 bases in between. The CDR3 runs 16 residues. Germline loops: CDR1 LGHNA, CDR2 YNFKEQ. DNA of the CDR3: TGTGCCAGCAGCCAGGACCACTCGTCTGGGGCCAACGTCCTGACTTTC. Protein product: CASSQDHSSGANVLTF.

In this sample, this clone turned up once. V and J are TRBV5-1 and TRBJ2-2, with 11 bases identical to TRBD1. The V segment lost 5 bases and the J segment 5 bases; nucleotides outside the gene matches: 8. This CDR3 contains 16 residues. The germline gives CDR1 SGHRS, CDR2 YFSETQ. Written as DNA, the CDR3 is TGCGCCAGCAGACAGGACGGGACAGGGGGAACCGGGGAGCTGTTTTTT. This sequence encodes CASRQDGTGGTGELFF.

The V call is TRBV21-1, the J call TRBJ2-1; the table's D call of TRBD1 was not tested on the DNA. TRBV21-1 is a pseudogene. The length of the CDR3 is 14 residues. CDR3 protein: CASSKVLPGGCKFF. In DNA form, the CDR3 reads TGTGCCAGCAGCAAAGTATTGCCAGGGGGCTGTAAGTTCTTC.

This chain connects TRBV7-2 to TRBJ1-3, with D perhaps matching TRBD1 (5 bases). The V end lost 1 base, the J end lost 1 base, and 8 bases lay between the germline ends. CDR1 is SGHTA, CDR2 FQGNSA, per germline. The CDR3 consists of 15 residues. The CDR3 nucleotides read TGTGCCAGCAGCTTAGGACAGCCATCTGGAAACACCATATATTTT. This gives the protein CASSLGQPSGNTIYF.

V gene TRBV2 combines with J gene TRBJ2-3; D gene unclear. The germline V and J ends were trimmed by 4 bases and 10 bases, with 15 bases remaining between them. Germline V gene data show CDR1 as SNHLY and CDR2 as FYNNEI. The CDR3 is 13 amino acids. In DNA form, the CDR3 reads TGTGCCAGCAGTGTTACGGGTGAGCAGGCGCAGTATTTT. It codes for CASSVTGEQAQYF.

The chain couples TRBV21-1 to TRBJ2-7. TRBV21-1 is an annotated pseudogene. This CDR3 contains 12 residues. CDR3 loop: CASSKGRREQYF. The CDR3 bases are TGTGCCAGCAGCAAAGGACGGCGCGAGCAGTACTTC.

The chain combines TRBV30 with TRBJ2-3; no clear D. The V and J ends lost 0 bases and 4 bases respectively, with 14 bases between them. The length of the CDR3 is 15 residues. Per germline, CDR1 GTSNPN and CDR2 SVGIG (reference sequence). Here the CDR3 reads CAWSVQPTLADTQYF. DNA for the CDR3: TGTGCCTGGAGTGTACAACCCACGCTAGCAGATACGCAGTATTTT.

The chain recombines TRBV19 with TRBJ1-3; D may be TRBD1 (6 bases). Germline CDR1 LNHDA, CDR2 SQIVND (reference sequence). CDR3 size: 15 residues. Trimming removed 2 bases from V and 5 bases from J, with 13 bases in between. CDR3 region: CASSINREVRNTIYF. The CDR3, as DNA: TGTGCCAGTAGTATAAACAGGGAAGTACGAAACACCATATATTTT. Full variable domain (missing parts from reference TRBV19 and TRBJ1-3): DGGITQSPKYLFRKEGQNVTLSCEQNLNHDAMYWYRQDPGQGLRLIYYSQIVNDFQKGDIAEGYSVSREKKESFPLTVTSAQKNPTAFYLCASSINREVRNTIYFGEGSWLTVV.

The chain combines TRBV5-4 with TRBJ2-1; 12 bases map to TRBD2. The junction had 3 bases not matched to a gene; V was cut back by 4 bases and J by 4 bases. Looked up from germline, CDR1 is SGHNT and CDR2 is YYREEE (reference sequence). This CDR3 is 15 amino acids long. As DNA, the CDR3 is TGTGCCAGCAGCCCAGGACTAGCGGGATACAATGAGCAGTTCTTC. Translated, it gives CASSPGLAGYNEQFF.

This rearrangement joins TRBV6-4 to TRBJ2-1, with 10 bases identical to TRBD2. The trim removed 2 bases at V and 3 bases at J, leaving 1 base unmatched. Germline V gene data show CDR1 as MRHNA and CDR2 as SNTAGT. The CDR3 totals 15 residues. The CDR3 coding sequence is TGTGCCAGCAGTGACGGGACTAGCGACTACAATGAGCAGTTCTTC. Amino acid sequence: CASSDGTSDYNEQFF.

Details on this clone: The junction departs from the called germline gene at one end, perhaps through a read error. The chain is built from TRBV4-1 and TRBJ2-1; D is unresolved. Germline assignment: CDR1 MGHRA and CDR2 YSYEKL. The CDR3 extends over 13 amino acids. CDR3 in DNA: TGCGCCAGCAGACAAGATTTAGGCAATGAGCAGTTCTTC. This gives the protein CASRQDLGNEQFF.

This clone was seen once. Other DNA sequences of this sample code for an identical CDR3. The gene calls are TRBV19 and TRBJ2-7; D tentatively reads TRBD1 or TRBD2 (6 bases each). The CDR3 has 16 residues. V was cut by 3 bases and J by 4 bases, with 19 bases left in between. The germline V gene has CDR1 LNHDA and CDR2 SQIVND (reference sequence). In DNA form, the CDR3 reads TGTGCCAGTAGTATGAGGCTTGCCGGGGGCTGGTACGAGCAGTACTTC. Translated: CASSMRLAGGWYEQYF.

The chain uses TRBV29-1 and TRBJ2-7, with D possibly matching TRBD1 (6 bases). There are 14 residues in the CDR3. V was pared by 1 base and J by 1 base, with 11 bases between. The V gene's germline CDR1 is SQVTM and CDR2 ANQGSEA. As DNA, the CDR3 is TGCAGCGTTGAAGTACAGGGAGTTTCCTACGAGCAGTACTTC. Its protein is CSVEVQGVSYEQYF.

The chain carries TRBV6-5 and TRBJ1-4, with unresolved D. Looked up from germline, CDR1 is MNHEY and CDR2 is SVGAGI. CDR3 length equals 14 residues. Trimming stripped 5 bases from V and 0 bases from J, with 7 bases between. CDR3 loop: CASSDGATNEKLFF. In DNA, the CDR3 is TGTGCCAGCAGTGATGGGGCAACTAATGAAAAACTGTTTTTT.

The genes are TRBV14 and TRBJ2-5, with no clear D. Germline loops: CDR1 SGHDN, CDR2 FVKESK. Trimming removed 3 bases at V and 3 bases at J, with 11 bases between. CDR3 length: 14 residues. The CDR3 loop reads CASSQTRLKETQYF. CDR3 sequence (DNA): TGTGCCAGCAGCCAGACCAGGCTTAAAGAGACCCAGTACTTC.

This clone turned up a few times. The V call is TRBV30, the J call TRBJ1-4, with D perhaps TRBD1 (5 bases). The V end lost 2 bases, the J end lost 8 bases, and 12 bases lay between the germline ends. CDR1 and CDR2 (germline): GTSNPN, SVGIG (reference sequence). The CDR3 has 13 amino acids. The CDR3 reads CAWSRGYGEKLFF. The CDR3 region has the DNA TGTGCCTGGAGTCGGGGCTATGGGGAAAAACTGTTTTTT.

The chain couples TRBV13 to TRBJ2-1, with TRBD2 identical over 10 bases. This CDR3 is built from 17 residues. In germline, CDR1 is PRHDT, CDR2 FYEKMQ (reference sequence). V shed 4 bases, J shed 4 bases, and the junction held 10 bases outside the gene matches. The CDR3 coding sequence is TGTGCCAGCAGCTCTACTTGGCTAGCGGGAGTGTACAATGAGCAGTTCTTC. This translates into CASSSTWLAGVYNEQFF.